These 30 T cell receptor beta chains originate from one sample sequenced in a study of blood T cell repertoires in COVID-19. TCRdb's copy holds only in-frame clones and misses some; the assay was immunoSEQ multiplex PCR. Found here are hundreds of thousands of clones, 70% to 90% of them singletons; the top ten hold roughly 1.8%. The sample taken for sequencing was PBMCs or T cells enriched from blood (not recorded which). The source is a woman between 18 and 30 years old with acute COVID-19.

This rearrangement joins TRBV5-1 to TRBJ2-1, with 7 nucleotides matching TRBD1. CDR1 SGHRS and CDR2 YFSETQ come from the germline V gene. V dropped 4 bases and J dropped 8; count of bases not matched to a gene: 12. The CDR3 totals 15 residues. The CDR3, as DNA: TGCGCCAGCAGCCCCCAGGGACAGACTATTGATGAGCAGTTCTTC. It codes for CASSPQGQTIDEQFF.

The chain employs TRBV20-1 and TRBJ1-5, with TRBD1 identical over 7 bases. CDR1 is DFQATT, CDR2 SNEGSKA, per germline (reference sequence). CDR3 length: 15 residues. V was clipped by 3 bases and J by 4 bases; unmatched bases: 9. In DNA, the CDR3 is TGCAGTGCTAGTTTAAATACAGGGGCAAATCAGCCCCAGCATTTT. Translated: CSASLNTGANQPQHF.

The V and J genes are TRBV3-1 (or the pseudogene TRBV3-2) and TRBJ1-4, with 10 nucleotides matching TRBD1. V gave up 1 base and J gave up 8 bases; unmatched junction bases: 4. Germline CDR1 reads LGHDT; CDR2 reads YNNKEL (reference sequence). This CDR3 region has 15 residues. The CDR3 bases are TGTGCCAGCAGCCAAGGGACAGGGGGAAGGGAAAAACTGTTTTTT. Its protein is CASSQGTGGREKLFF.

The chain combines TRBV4-1 with TRBJ2-3, with D possibly TRBD1 on 5 matching bases. The V gene lost 1 base and the J gene lost 2 bases, with 19 bases spanning the gap. This CDR3 spans 18 amino acids. In germline, CDR1 is MGHRA, CDR2 YSYEKL. CDR3 in amino acids: CASSQGRAGLSFTDTQYF. CDR3 DNA sequence: TGCGCCAGCAGCCAAGGCCGGGCAGGGTTATCGTTCACAGATACGCAGTATTTT.

This rearrangement joins TRBV7-9 to TRBJ2-3, with no clear D. Germline V gives CDR1 SEHNR, CDR2 FQNEAQ (reference sequence). CDR3 size: 14 residues. The V end lost 5 bases, the J end lost 7 bases, and 16 bases lay between the germline ends. The CDR3 DNA reads TGTGCCAGCAGCGAAGATAGTCGCGCATATACGCAGTATTTT. Residues: CASSEDSRAYTQYF.

The chain has TRBV3-1 (or the pseudogene TRBV3-2) and TRBJ1-4; a possible D gene is TRBD1 (5 bases). Germline V gives CDR1 LGHDT, CDR2 YNNKEL (reference sequence). The CDR3 is 15 amino acids. V lost 0 bases and J 7 bases, leaving 12 bases between the germline ends. The CDR3 nucleotides read TGTGCCAGCAGCCAAGATTTCGACAGCCCTGAAAAACTGTTTTTT. It yields the protein CASSQDFDSPEKLFF.

The chain is built from TRBV6-4 and TRBJ1-1, with 10 positions matching TRBD1. The germline gives CDR1 MRHNA, CDR2 SNTAGT. Trimming removed 4 bases from V and 0 bases from J; junction bases left unmatched: 11. The CDR3 runs 18 residues. The CDR3 loop is CASSGGGTGDFMNTEAFF. CDR3 nucleotides: TGTGCCAGCAGTGGAGGCGGGACAGGGGACTTCATGAACACTGAAGCTTTCTTT.

The J gene is TRBJ2-7, the V gene TRBV4-3, with 11 bases that match TRBD2. V lost 2 bases to trimming and J lost 6 bases; unmatched junction nucleotides: 6. Germline V gene sequence: CDR1 LGHNA, CDR2 YSLEER. The CDR3 is 15 amino acids. The CDR3 reads CASSQRLAGPIEQYF. For the CDR3, the DNA is TGCGCCAGCAGCCAAAGACTAGCGGGACCGATCGAGCAGTACTTC.

This chain links TRBV4-3 with TRBJ2-7; 12 bases are a match to TRBD1. With V trimmed by 0 bases and J by 5 bases, 5 bases remained unmatched. Germline CDR1 is LGHNA and CDR2 is YSLEER. The CDR3 is 16 amino acids. In DNA, the CDR3 is TGCGCCAGCAGCCAAGAAGGGACAGGGGGCCTCGACGAGCAGTACTTC. It translates to CASSQEGTGGLDEQYF.

This chain links TRBV3-1 (or the pseudogene TRBV3-2) with TRBJ2-1; possibly TRBD2 for D (6 bases). The CDR3 extends over 13 amino acids. Deletions cut 2 bases from V and 7 bases from J, with 9 bases between. From germline, CDR1 is LGHDT and CDR2 YNNKEL (reference sequence). CDR3 nucleotides: TGTGCCAGCAGCCAAACGGGAGTTAATGAGCAGTTCTTC. It encodes CASSQTGVNEQFF.

In DNA, the CDR3 is TGTGCCAGCAGACCCGGGACAGGGGTTGAAAAACTGTTTTTT. Translating it yields CASRPGTGVEKLFF. The chain has TRBV5-6 and TRBJ1-4, with 10 bases identical to TRBD1. Germline CDR1 reads SGHDT; CDR2 reads YYEEEE. The V and J ends lost 5 bases and 7 bases, in that order; junction bases with no gene match: 5. The CDR3 sequence is 14 residues long.

The J gene is TRBJ1-6, the V gene TRBV2, with 8 bases matching TRBD1. The V and J ends lost 9 bases and 10 bases, in that order; junction bases with no gene match: 11. The CDR3 has 14 residues. The germline gives CDR1 SNHLY, CDR2 FYNNEI. The CDR3 DNA sequence: TGTGCCAGAGAGGGACAGGTGTTAGAGTCACCCCTCCACTTT. Translation gives CAREGQVLESPLHF.

The V call is TRBV19, the J call TRBJ1-1, with a weak D call TRBD1 (5 bases). The CDR3 is 17 residues long. Trimming shortened V by 5 bases and J by 0 bases, and 19 bases separated the two germline ends. Germline CDR1 reads LNHDA; CDR2 reads SQIVND (reference sequence). For the CDR3, the DNA is TGTGCCAGTAGTTTAATTACAGGTCGCATCATGAACACTGAAGCTTTCTTT. This codes for CASSLITGRIMNTEAFF.

The V call is TRBV7-3, the J call TRBJ2-7; the D gene is possibly TRBD1 (7 bases). The V and J ends lost 2 bases and 1 base respectively, with 9 bases between them. The CDR3 spans 14 residues. The germline CDR1 and CDR2 sequences are SGHTA and FQGTGA. The CDR3 here is CASSLQGGSYEQYF. CDR3 nucleotides: TGTGCCAGCAGCTTACAGGGGGGATCCTACGAGCAGTACTTC. Full variable domain (remainder filled in from reference TRBV7-3 and TRBJ2-7): GAGVSQTPSNKVTEKGKYVELRCDPISGHTALYWYRQSLGQGPEFLIYFQGTGAADDSGLPNDRFFAVRPEGSVSTLKIQRTERGDSAVYLCASSLQGGSYEQYFGPGTRLTVT.

V is TRBV27 and J is TRBJ2-2; 9 nucleotides agree with TRBD2. Germline values: CDR1 MNHEY, CDR2 SMNVEV (reference sequence). The CDR3 loop spans 16 amino acids. The J segment lost 1 base and the V segment lost 3 bases, leaving 3 bases of the junction unmatched. The CDR3 DNA is TGTGCCAGCAGTTTTACGACTAGCGGGAACACCGGGGAGCTGTTTTTT. Its translation is CASSFTTSGNTGELFF.

In nucleotides, the CDR3 is TGTGCCAGCAGTTTAGGGCGGACAGGGGGCAATCAGCCCCAGCATTTT. Translated: CASSLGRTGGNQPQHF. The V and J genes are TRBV28 and TRBJ1-5; 9 nucleotides line up with TRBD1. V was pared by 2 bases and J by 2 bases, with 4 bases of the junction left unmatched. The CDR3 runs to 16 residues. Germline V gives CDR1 MDHEN, CDR2 SYDVKM.

CDR3 amino acids: CASSLGGGGATDTQYF. CDR3 nucleotides: TGTGCCAGCAGCCTAGGGGGCGGGGGGGCCACAGATACGCAGTATTTT. The V call is TRBV3-1 (or the pseudogene TRBV3-2), the J call TRBJ2-3, with 9 bases that match TRBD2. V lost 4 bases to trimming and J lost 2 bases; unmatched junction nucleotides: 7. The CDR3 runs to 16 residues. CDR1 is LGHDT, CDR2 YNNKEL, per germline (reference sequence).

The chain links TRBV7-8 to TRBJ1-1; weak D call: TRBD1 (5 bases). Trimming shortened V by 6 bases and J by 8 bases, and 22 bases separated the two germline ends. CDR3 size: 15 residues. Germline values: CDR1 SGHVS, CDR2 FQNEAQ. The CDR3 here is CASRGGMGPYTEAFF. Written as DNA, the CDR3 is TGTGCCAGCAGGGGGGGGATGGGGCCCTATACCGAAGCTTTCTTT. The full variable domain, its missing parts supplied by reference TRBV7-8 and TRBJ1-1, is GAGVSQSPRYKVAKRGQDVALRCDPISGHVSLFWYQQALGQGPEFLTYFQNEAQLDKSGLPSDRFFAERPEGSVSTLKIQRTQQEDSAVYLCASRGGMGPYTEAFFGQGTRLTVV.

The J gene is TRBJ1-6, the V gene TRBV28; D may be TRBD1 (6 bases). V was cut by 3 bases and J by 8 bases, with 14 bases left in between. The germline V gene has CDR1 MDHEN and CDR2 SYDVKM. CDR3 length equals 15 residues. The CDR3 reads CASSFIQGIDSPLHF. In nucleotides, the CDR3 is TGTGCCAGCAGTTTTATACAGGGTATTGATTCACCCCTCCACTTT.

The rearrangement joins TRBV27 to TRBJ2-2, with 8 bases fitting TRBD1. Germline V gene data show CDR1 as MNHEY and CDR2 as SMNVEV (reference sequence). The CDR3 length is 15 residues. V trimming: 6 bases; J trimming: 3 bases; junction bases outside the gene matches: 6. CDR3 in amino acids: CASRVRGPYTGELFF. CDR3 sequence (DNA): TGTGCCAGCAGAGTCAGGGGGCCGTACACCGGGGAGCTGTTTTTT.

The chain employs TRBV12-3 or TRBV12-4 and TRBJ2-7, with D uncertain. Trimming took off 3 bases at V and 6 bases at J, with 12 bases between the two ends. The CDR3 loop spans 13 amino acids. The DNA of the CDR3 is TGTGCCAGCAGTTTGTCCGGGTCGGGCGAGCAGTACTTC. Protein: CASSLSGSGEQYF.

The J gene is TRBJ1-2, the V gene TRBV2; D is unclear. V was cut by 3 bases and J by 2 bases, with 7 bases left in between. The germline CDR1 and CDR2 sequences are SNHLY and FYNNEI. The CDR3 spans 13 residues. The CDR3 region has the DNA TGTGCCAGCAGTGAGGGCAGAAACTATGGCTACACCTTC. Translating it yields CASSEGRNYGYTF.

The rearrangement links TRBV7-2 to TRBJ1-5; D is perhaps TRBD1 (5 bases). The CDR3 is 13 amino acids. The germline CDR1 and CDR2 sequences are SGHTA and FQGNSA. The V and J ends lost 4 bases and 5 bases respectively, with 9 bases between them. For the CDR3, the DNA is TGTGCCAGCAGCTGGCAGGGCTATCAGCCCCAGCATTTT. Protein product: CASSWQGYQPQHF.

V is TRBV7-2 and J is TRBJ1-2; 8 positions match TRBD1. Germline loops: CDR1 SGHTA, CDR2 FQGNSA. V lost 3 bases to trimming and J lost 4 bases; unmatched junction nucleotides: 7. CDR3 size: 15 residues. The CDR3 loop is CASSLVQGAPYGYTF. The DNA for the CDR3 is TGTGCCAGCAGCTTGGTCCAGGGGGCACCCTATGGCTACACCTTC.

This chain connects TRBV19 to TRBJ2-5; 9 bases line up with TRBD1. The germline V gene has CDR1 LNHDA and CDR2 SQIVND (reference sequence). The CDR3 covers 16 residues. V dropped 0 bases and J dropped 2; count of bases not matched to a gene: 4. DNA for the CDR3: TGTGCCAGTAGTATAGAGGGGACAGGGCGGCAAGAGACCCAGTACTTC. Encoded protein: CASSIEGTGRQETQYF.

There are a few counts of this clone. The V gene is TRBV7-3, the J gene TRBJ1-2, with a tentative D call TRBD1 (5 bases). Germline values: CDR1 SGHTA, CDR2 FQGTGA. The V end was cut by 6 bases, the J end by 3 bases, with 11 bases between. CDR3 length: 13 residues. CDR3 residues: CASSFGQDYGYTF. The CDR3 coding sequence is TGTGCCAGCAGTTTTGGACAAGACTATGGCTACACCTTC.

The rearrangement joins TRBV28 to TRBJ1-1, with D tentatively TRBD1 (6 bases). The length of the CDR3 is 15 residues. From germline, CDR1 is MDHEN and CDR2 SYDVKM. The V and J ends lost 6 bases and 2 bases respectively, with 16 bases between them. The CDR3 sequence is CASSSGIGTNTEAFF. The CDR3 DNA follows: TGTGCCAGCAGCTCCGGGATTGGGACAAACACTGAAGCTTTCTTT.

This clone is a singleton in its sample. The gene calls are TRBV5-1 and TRBJ1-5; no firm D call. The CDR3 is 13 amino acids. V lost 1 base and J 4 bases, leaving 6 bases between the germline ends. Looked up from germline, CDR1 is SGHRS and CDR2 is YFSETQ. The chain's CDR3 is CASSLRGNQPQHF. CDR3 bases: TGCGCCAGCAGCTTGCGCGGGAATCAGCCCCAGCATTTT.

The V and J genes are TRBV4-3 and TRBJ2-5, with TRBD2 matching over 9 bases. CDR1 is LGHNA and CDR2 is YSLEER in the germline V gene. Unmatched junction bases numbered 10, after V lost 0 bases and J lost 5 bases. This CDR3 has 17 residues. CDR3 sequence: CASSQEFGAGGGETQYF. CDR3 sequence (DNA): TGCGCCAGCAGCCAAGAGTTCGGAGCGGGAGGTGGCGAGACCCAGTACTTC.

This clone came up a few times. The rearrangement uses TRBV19 and TRBJ1-1; TRBD1 agrees at 9 bases. Germline V lookup: CDR1 LNHDA, CDR2 SQIVND (reference sequence). V was clipped by 6 bases and J by 4 bases; unmatched bases: 12. The CDR3 sequence is 16 residues long. The CDR3 sequence: CASRSTPDRGTTEAFF. CDR3 DNA sequence: TGTGCCAGTAGATCGACCCCGGACAGGGGTACCACTGAAGCTTTCTTT.